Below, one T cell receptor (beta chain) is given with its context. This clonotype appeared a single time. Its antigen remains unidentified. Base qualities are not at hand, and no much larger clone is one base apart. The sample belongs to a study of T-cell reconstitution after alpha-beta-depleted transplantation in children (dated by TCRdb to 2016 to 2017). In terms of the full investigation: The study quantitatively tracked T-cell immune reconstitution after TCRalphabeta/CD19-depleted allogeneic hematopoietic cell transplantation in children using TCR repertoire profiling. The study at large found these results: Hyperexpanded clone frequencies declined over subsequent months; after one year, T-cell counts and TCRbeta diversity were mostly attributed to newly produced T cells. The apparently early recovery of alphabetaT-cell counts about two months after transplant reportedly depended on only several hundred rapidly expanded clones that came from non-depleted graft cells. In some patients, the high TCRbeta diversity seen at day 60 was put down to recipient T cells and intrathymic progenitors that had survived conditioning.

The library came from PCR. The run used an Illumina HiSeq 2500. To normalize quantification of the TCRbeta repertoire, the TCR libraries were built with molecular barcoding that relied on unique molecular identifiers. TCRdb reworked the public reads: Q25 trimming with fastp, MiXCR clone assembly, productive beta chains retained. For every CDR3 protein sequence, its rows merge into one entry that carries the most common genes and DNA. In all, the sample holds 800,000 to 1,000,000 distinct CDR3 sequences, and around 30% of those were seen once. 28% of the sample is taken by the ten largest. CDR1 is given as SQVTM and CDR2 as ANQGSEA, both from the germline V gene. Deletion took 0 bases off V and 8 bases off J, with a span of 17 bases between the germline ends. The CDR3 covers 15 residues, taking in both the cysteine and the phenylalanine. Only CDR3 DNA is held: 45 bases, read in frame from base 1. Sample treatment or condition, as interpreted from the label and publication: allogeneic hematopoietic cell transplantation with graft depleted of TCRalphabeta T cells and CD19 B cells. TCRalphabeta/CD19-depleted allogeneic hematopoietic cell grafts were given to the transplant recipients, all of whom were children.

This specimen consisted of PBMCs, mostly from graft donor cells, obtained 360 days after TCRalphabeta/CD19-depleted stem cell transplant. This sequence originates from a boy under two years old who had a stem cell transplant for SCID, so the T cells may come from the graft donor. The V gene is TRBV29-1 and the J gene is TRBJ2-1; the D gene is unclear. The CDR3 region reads CSVEDGRSRQDEQFF. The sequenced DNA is TGCAGCGTTGAAGATGGCCGGTCTCGTCAAGATGAGCAGTTCTTC.